Described below is a single TCR beta chain sequence and its context. The antigen is unknown. Each donor was healthy, and each was a bone marrow donor. The sample belongs to a study of cytomegalovirus exposure and HLA in healthy donors. General study findings and limits: Most TCR sequences proved rare, with some public TCRs found in many donors. In an earlier analysis, about 87% or about 30%: the productive usage of most TCR beta V segments.

PCR employed 60 Vbeta and 13 Jbeta primers. TCRdb's copy holds only in-frame clones and misses some; the assay was immunoSEQ multiplex PCR. Here the sample spans tens of thousands of clones, about 80% being singletons. The ends were cut back, 1 base at V and 7 bases at J, with 13 bases in the middle. The CDR3 is made up of 15 amino acids. Germline V gene lookup returns CDR1 SGHTA and CDR2 FQGNSA. The sequence came from a male donor in good health and CMV-seronegative. The material sequenced was PBMCs. The chain has TRBV7-2 and TRBJ1-4; weak D call: TRBD1 (5 bases). The CDR3 loop is CASSLVGAFGEKLFF. CDR3 coding DNA: TGTGCCAGCAGCTTAGTAGGGGCTTTTGGTGAAAAACTGTTTTTT.